A single sample gave rise to the 2 T cell receptor beta chains below, sequenced in a study of T cells in Graves' hyperthyroidism and ophthalmopathy (dated 2019 in TCRdb). The library was made by multiplex PCR. Sequencer: Illumina HiSeq 2000. Amplification of TCR beta CDR3 regions was carried out from RNA transcripts. For the first round of RT-PCR on the TCR CDR3, the HTBI primer set was used together with the Qiagen OneStep RT-PCR kit. Starting from the raw public reads, TCRdb applied fastp trimming at Q25, assembled clones with MiXCR and retained in-frame beta chains. Each entry is one CDR3 protein sequence, shown with its most common DNA and genes. In this sample the table shows a few hundred thousand distinct CDR3 sequences, 15% to 17% of which occur a single time. 28% of the sample belongs to the ten largest clones. The sample comprised blood. These receptors were collected from a woman between 18 and 29 years old with Graves' hyperthyroidism that later progressed to Graves' ophthalmopathy.

The rearrangement uses TRBV2 and TRBJ1-1; maybe TRBD1 (5 bases). V was trimmed by 6 bases and J by 12 bases, leaving 17 bases between them. Per the germline V gene, CDR1 is SNHLY and CDR2 is FYNNEI. This CDR3 spans 12 amino acids. The CDR3 loop reads CASRTGLPRTFF. CDR3 DNA sequence: TGTGCCAGCAGGACGGGACTCCCTCGGACTTTCTTT.

This chain connects TRBV27 to TRBJ2-1; 10 nucleotides match TRBD2. J was trimmed by 7 bases and V by 8 bases; bases with no gene match: 2. Germline CDR1 reads MNHEY; CDR2 reads SMNVEV (reference sequence). The CDR3 length is 12 residues. CDR3 region: CASGTSDNEQFF. CDR3 DNA sequence: TGTGCCAGCGGGACTAGCGATAATGAGCAGTTCTTC.